This T cell receptor (beta chain) was retrieved from a study of identical twins. Notes on the study in general: The study found weaker excess twin sharing in beta out-of-frame sequences. Rather than following the same donors, the conclusions depended on cross-sectional statistical analysis. Monozygotic twin pairs showed more out-of-frame TCR alpha sharing than models estimated. Beta clonotypes that were abundant in cord blood contained fewer insertions, a pattern absent from memory repertoires.

TCRdb passed the 5' RACE reads through MiXCR, listing each CDR3 protein once. The sample has a few hundred thousand distinct CDR3 sequences; about 10% are singletons. This clonotype has only a few counts. Its cognate antigen is unknown. Germline lookup yields CDR1 KGHDR and CDR2 SFDVKD. The V gene end was trimmed by 5 bases and the J gene end by 4 bases; junction bases not matched to a gene: 7. The CDR3 contains 18 residues. Sequencing was performed on naive T cells sorted from blood. The chain couples TRBV24-1 to TRBJ2-1, with 16 nucleotides matching TRBD2. The source of this sequence is a woman aged 45-60 years in good health. The CDR3 spells CATSASGLAGGPYNEQFF. The CDR3 nucleotides read TGTGCCACCAGTGCATCGGGACTAGCGGGAGGGCCGTACAATGAGCAGTTCTTC.